Listed below are T cell receptor beta chains from one sample, sequenced in a study of T cell clones after liver transplantation. The method was immunoSEQ multiplex PCR; TCRdb's version includes in-frame clones alone and lacks a portion of them. The sample lists over 90,000 clones, roughly 80% occurring once. The sequences come from CD4+ T cells from blood, collected around 49 months after liver transplant. These receptors originate from a human patient who received a liver transplant. The T cells may come from the graft donor. Both conserved end residues are part of each CDR3. The D gene is left open where the match is weak. Size tells how often a clone was seen (once, few, many) or the class of an expanded clone, and some rows leave it out.

D	V	size	J	DNA	CDR3
TRBD1	TRBV18	NA	TRBJ1-5	TGTGCCAGCTCACTCACCGGGACAGGTTTTCAGCCCCAGCATTTT	CASSLTGTGFQPQHF
NA	TRBV18	once	TRBJ1-3	TGTGCCAGCTCACCCCTACGACAGAGGGACTCTGGAAACACCATATATTTT	CASSPLRQRDSGNTIYF
TRBD2	TRBV9	NA	TRBJ2-2	TGTGCCAGCAGCGGACTAACTAGCGGGAGGCCGAACACCGGGGAGCTGTTTTTT	CASSGLTSGRPNTGELFF
NA	TRBV7-2	NA	TRBJ2-7	TGTGCCAGCAGCCCATCCGATGTTAAGCAGTACTTC	CASSPSDVKQYF
NA	TRBV25-1	NA	TRBJ2-5	TGTGCCAGCAGCCCGCGTCGGGAAGTCACCCAAGAGACCCAGTACTTC	CASSPRREVTQETQYF
NA	TRBV7-5	NA	TRBJ2-1	TGTGTCAGAAGCCCTTCGGCCCACGGAAAAGGTCCCAATGAGCAGTTCTTC	CVRSPSAHGKGPNEQFF
NA	TRBV30	NA	TRBJ2-1	TGTGCCTGGGGGGAGGATGGAGAGCAGTTCTTC	CAWGEDGEQFF
NA	TRBV5-4	NA	TRBJ2-3	TGTGCCAGCAGCTTGACTAGTCGCACAGATACGCAGTATTTT	CASSLTSRTDTQYF
NA	TRBV4-3	NA	TRBJ2-1	TGCGCCAGCAGCCAAGCAGGGGATACGGAGCAGTTCTTC	CASSQAGDTEQFF
NA	TRBV28	NA	TRBJ2-7	TGTGCCAGCAGTTTGCCAGGGTTCTCCTACGAGCAGTACTTC	CASSLPGFSYEQYF
NA	TRBV30	NA	TRBJ2-1	TGTGCCTGGAGTGTAAGCGGAGGGCAGTTCTTC	CAWSVSGGQFF
TRBD1	TRBV18	NA	TRBJ2-7	TGTGCCAGCTCACCCCGACAGGGGGTCGGAGGGGAGCAGTACTTC	CASSPRQGVGGEQYF
NA	TRBV9	NA	TRBJ1-6	TGTGCCAGCAGCAGAGACATTGATAATTCACCCCTCCACTTT	CASSRDIDNSPLHF
TRBD1	TRBV7-3	once	TRBJ2-7	TGTGCCAGCAGCTACACGGGACAGGGGGCGAGGAACGAGCAGTACTTC	CASSYTGQGARNEQYF
NA	TRBV7-9	NA	TRBJ2-2	TGTGCCAGCAGCTTATTAGCCGGGAGCACCGGGGAGCTGTTTTTT	CASSLLAGSTGELFF
TRBD2	TRBV6-1	NA	TRBJ2-4	TGTGCCGCCGCGGGGGATTGGAGAAACATTCAGTACTTC	CAAAGDWRNIQYF
NA	TRBV9	NA	TRBJ1-2	TGTGCCAGCAGCGTCGGGGGCGGCTACACCTTC	CASSVGGGYTF
TRBD2	TRBV5-8	NA	TRBJ2-1	TGTGCCAGCAGCTTAAGGACTAGCGGGGTCCACAATGAGCAGTTCTTC	CASSLRTSGVHNEQFF
NA	TRBV27	NA	TRBJ2-1	TGTGCCAGCAGTTTTGCTAGCGATCACAATGAGCAGTTCTTC	CASSFASDHNEQFF
TRBD2	TRBV2	NA	TRBJ2-5	TGTGCCAGCAGTGAGGAGACTAGCGGTCGGTTGGGGCAGTACTTC	CASSEETSGRLGQYF
NA	TRBV28	NA	TRBJ2-5	TGTGCCAGCAGTGAAACGACAGGGAGGAAGGAGACCCAGTACTTC	CASSETTGRKETQYF
TRBD1	TRBV9	NA	TRBJ1-4	TGTGCCAGCAGCGTCCAGACAGGGTTGGGGGAAAAACTGTTTTTT	CASSVQTGLGEKLFF
TRBD2	TRBV9	NA	TRBJ2-2	TGTGCCAGCAGCGTAGCTTTGGCGGGAGGGCCGTCCGGGGAGCTGTTTTTT	CASSVALAGGPSGELFF
NA	TRBV27	NA	TRBJ1-2	TGTGCCAGCAGTTTAAAAAGGGGAAGGTCCGATGGCTACACCTTC	CASSLKRGRSDGYTF
NA	TRBV27	NA	TRBJ1-1	TGTGCCAGCAGTGGACGGACAGTGGCTAGTACTGAAGCTTTCTTT	CASSGRTVASTEAFF
NA	TRBV21-1	NA	TRBJ2-7	TGTGCCAGCAACTTTAGGACAGTCTCCTACGAGCAGTACTTC	CASNFRTVSYEQYF
NA	TRBV11-3	NA	TRBJ2-2	TGTGCCAGCAGCTTAGGTATCCGGGGTCGAAACACCGGGGAGCTGTTTTTT	CASSLGIRGRNTGELFF
NA	TRBV7-2	few	TRBJ1-2	TGTGCCAGCAGCCCGAGGGTGGGTGATGGCTACACCTTC	CASSPRVGDGYTF
NA	TRBV5-1	few	TRBJ2-1	TGCGCCAGCAGCTTGGTGGGGGCGGAGCAGTTCTTC	CASSLVGAEQFF
TRBD1	TRBV7-9	NA	TRBJ2-4	TGTGCCAGCAGCTCGGGACAGCCTGGAAACATTCAGTACTTC	CASSSGQPGNIQYF